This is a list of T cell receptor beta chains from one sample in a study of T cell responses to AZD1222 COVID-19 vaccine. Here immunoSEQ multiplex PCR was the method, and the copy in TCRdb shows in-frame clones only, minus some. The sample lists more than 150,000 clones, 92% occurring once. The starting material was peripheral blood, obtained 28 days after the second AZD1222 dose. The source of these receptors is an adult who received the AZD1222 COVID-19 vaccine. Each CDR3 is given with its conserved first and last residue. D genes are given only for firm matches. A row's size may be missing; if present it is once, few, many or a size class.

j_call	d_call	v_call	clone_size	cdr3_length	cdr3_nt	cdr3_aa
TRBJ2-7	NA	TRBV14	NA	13	TGTGCCAGCAGCCAACTTCGAATCGGCGAGCAGTACTTC	CASSQLRIGEQYF
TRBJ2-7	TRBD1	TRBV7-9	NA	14	TGTGCCAGCAGTTCTAGGGACAGGGTCTACGAGCAGTACTTC	CASSSRDRVYEQYF
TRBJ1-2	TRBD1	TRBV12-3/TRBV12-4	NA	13	TGTGCCAGCAGGGGGACAGAGAACTATGGCTACACCTTC	CASRGTENYGYTF
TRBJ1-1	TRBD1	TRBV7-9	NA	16	TGTGCCAGCAGCTCAGACTGGACAGGCTTGAACACTGAAGCTTTCTTT	CASSSDWTGLNTEAFF
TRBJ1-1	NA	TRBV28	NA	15	TGTGCCAGCAGTATATCCGGGAGAAAGAACACTGAAGCTTTCTTT	CASSISGRKNTEAFF
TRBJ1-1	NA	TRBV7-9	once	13	TGTGCCACCCTAACGGGGGGGAGGACTGAAGCTTTCTTT	CATLTGGRTEAFF
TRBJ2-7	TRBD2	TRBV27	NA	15	TGTGCCAGCAGTCCAGGGACTAGCGGACACACCGAGCAGTACTTC	CASSPGTSGHTEQYF
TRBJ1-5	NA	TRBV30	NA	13	TGTGCCTGGAAGCGGGGGTTGGACCAGCCCCAGCATTTT	CAWKRGLDQPQHF
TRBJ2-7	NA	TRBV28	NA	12	TGTGCCAGCAGGGGAAAGGCCTACGAGCAGTACTTC	CASRGKAYEQYF
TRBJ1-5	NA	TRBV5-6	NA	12	TGTGCCAGCAGCCCCCTGGACGGCCTCCAGCATTTT	CASSPLDGLQHF
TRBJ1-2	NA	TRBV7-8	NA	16	TGTGCCAGCAGCCATCAGATGCCCGGGGGAACTATGAGCTACACCTTC	CASSHQMPGGTMSYTF
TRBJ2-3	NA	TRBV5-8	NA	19	TGTGCCAGCAGCTTGGGTTCGAGTAGCAGGGCCTCTAGCACAGATACGCAGTATTTT	CASSLGSSSRASSTDTQYF
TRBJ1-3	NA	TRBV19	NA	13	TGTGCCAGTACGGTCACGTCTGGAAACACCATATATTTT	CASTVTSGNTIYF
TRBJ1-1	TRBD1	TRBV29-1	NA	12	TGCAGCGGAGGGACAGGGAACACTGAAGCTTTCTTT	CSGGTGNTEAFF